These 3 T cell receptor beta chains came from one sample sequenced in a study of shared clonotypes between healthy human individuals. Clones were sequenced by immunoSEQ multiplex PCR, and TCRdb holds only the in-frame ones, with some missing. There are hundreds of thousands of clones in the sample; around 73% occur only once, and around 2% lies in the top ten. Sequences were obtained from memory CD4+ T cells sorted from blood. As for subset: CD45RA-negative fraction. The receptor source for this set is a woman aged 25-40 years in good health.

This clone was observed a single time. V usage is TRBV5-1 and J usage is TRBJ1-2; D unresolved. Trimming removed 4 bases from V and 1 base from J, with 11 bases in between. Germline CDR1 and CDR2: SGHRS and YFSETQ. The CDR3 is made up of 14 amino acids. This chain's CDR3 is CASSIRGLNYGYTF. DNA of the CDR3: TGCGCCAGCAGCATACGGGGTCTTAACTATGGCTACACCTTC.

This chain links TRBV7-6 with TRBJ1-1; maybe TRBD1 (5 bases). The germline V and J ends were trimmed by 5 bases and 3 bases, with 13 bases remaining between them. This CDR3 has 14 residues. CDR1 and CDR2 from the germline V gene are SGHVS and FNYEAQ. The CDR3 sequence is CASSPYGGDTEAFF. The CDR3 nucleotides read TGTGCCAGCAGCCCATATGGGGGGGACACTGAAGCTTTCTTT.

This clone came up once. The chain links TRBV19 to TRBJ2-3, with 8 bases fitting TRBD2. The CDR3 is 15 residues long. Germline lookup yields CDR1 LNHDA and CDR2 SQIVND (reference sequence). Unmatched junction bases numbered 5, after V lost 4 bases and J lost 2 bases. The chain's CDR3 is CASSNSGDLTDTQYF. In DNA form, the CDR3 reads TGTGCCAGTAGTAATAGCGGGGACCTCACAGATACGCAGTATTTT.